One and the same sample provided the 25 T cell receptor beta chains below, sequenced in a study of response to subunit inactivated influenza vaccine. One entry per CDR3 protein results from TCRdb running MiXCR on the RT-PCR reads. The table includes 650,000 to 700,000 distinct CDR3 sequences, 15% to 18% detected once. This material consisted of PBMCs from blood, taken 11 to 12 days after vaccination. The receptors originated from a man over 45 who received an inactivated influenza vaccine.

The genes are TRBV5-1 and TRBJ2-2; tentative D call: TRBD2 (5 bases). CDR3 length equals 13 residues. Germline V gene lookup returns CDR1 SGHRS and CDR2 YFSETQ. The V and J ends lost 6 bases and 7 bases respectively, with 13 bases between them. DNA for the CDR3: TGCGCCAGCAACTCGGGCGGGCGCGGGGAGCTGTTTTTT. It is translated as CASNSGGRGELFF.

In this sample, this clonotype turned up a few times. V and J are TRBV5-1 and TRBJ2-2; D unresolved. Germline CDR1 is SGHRS and CDR2 is YFSETQ. Trimming shortened V by 2 bases and J by 5 bases, and 13 bases separated the two germline ends. The CDR3 consists of 15 residues. The CDR3 sequence: CASSFGQLSTGELFF. DNA for the CDR3: TGCGCCAGCAGCTTTGGGCAGCTTAGTACCGGGGAGCTGTTTTTT. Combining the CDR3 with reference TRBV5-1 and TRBJ2-2 gives the whole variable domain KAGVTQTPRYLIKTRGQQVTLSCSPISGHRSVSWYQQTPGQGLQFLFEYFSETQRNKGNFPGRFSGRQFSNSRSEMNVSTLELGDSALYLCASSFGQLSTGELFFGEGSRLTVL.

The V and J genes are TRBV6-2 or TRBV6-3 and TRBJ2-3; either TRBD1 or TRBD2 may fit D (5 bases each). Trimming removed 2 bases from V and 8 bases from J, with 17 bases in between. Germline-derived CDR1 and CDR2 are MNHEY and SVGEGT. The CDR3 length is 15 residues. Here the CDR3 DNA reads TGTGCCAGCAGTTACGTCGGGGCGGTTCGGGGTACGCAGTATTTT. As protein: CASSYVGAVRGTQYF.

A word on this clonotype: A much larger clone differs by one base, so this may be a read error. This rearrangement joins TRBV28 to TRBJ2-7; 7 positions agree with TRBD2. The CDR3 consists of 14 residues. The V segment lost 7 bases and the J segment 4 bases; nucleotides outside the gene matches: 10. The germline V gene encodes CDR1 MDHEN and CDR2 SYDVKM. The CDR3 loop reads CASMRSGGIYEQYF. The CDR3 DNA sequence: TGTGCCAGCATGCGCTCGGGGGGTATATACGAGCAGTACTTC.

The rearrangement joins TRBV19 to TRBJ2-2; 7 positions match TRBD1. The CDR3 covers 15 residues. Germline-derived CDR1 and CDR2 are LNHDA and SQIVND (reference sequence). With 4 bases clipped from V and 1 base from J, the junction kept 3 bases outside the gene matches. CDR3 DNA: TGTGCCAGTAGTAAACAGGGGTGGAACACCGGGGAGCTGTTTTTT. As protein: CASSKQGWNTGELFF.

The CDR3 region has the DNA TGTGCCAGCAGCGAGGACTCGGCACGCTCCTACAATGAGCAGTTCTTC. Translating gives CASSEDSARSYNEQFF. This rearrangement joins TRBV7-9 to TRBJ2-1, with a weak D call TRBD2 (5 bases). The CDR3 runs 16 residues. V gave up 5 bases and J gave up 0 bases, with 14 bases separating them. Per the germline V gene, CDR1 is SEHNR and CDR2 is FQNEAQ (reference sequence).

The genes are TRBV6-4 and TRBJ1-1; no definite D call. The V end lost 6 bases, the J end lost 4 bases, and 6 bases lay between the germline ends. This CDR3 has 11 amino acids. Germline V lookup: CDR1 MRHNA, CDR2 SNTAGT. Written as DNA, the CDR3 is TGTGCCAGCAGGGAAGGCACTGAAGCTTTCTTT. Protein: CASREGTEAFF.

A few counts support this clonotype. The chain has TRBV12-3 or TRBV12-4 and TRBJ1-5; a weak D match, TRBD1 (5 bases). V lost 3 bases and J lost 0, with 9 bases in between. The CDR3 is made up of 15 amino acids. The CDR3: CASSFRGVSNQPQHF. The CDR3 DNA reads as TGTGCCAGCAGTTTTCGGGGGGTTAGCAATCAGCCCCAGCATTTT.

This rearrangement joins TRBV28 to TRBJ1-2, with D perhaps matching TRBD1 (5 bases). Trimming pared 3 bases from V and 6 bases from J, leaving 14 bases between. In germline, CDR1 is MDHEN, CDR2 SYDVKM. This CDR3 has 14 residues. CDR3 DNA: TGTGCCAGCAGTTTTGCCCGGGGCCCTAATGGCTACACCTTC. This gives the protein CASSFARGPNGYTF.

This clonotype occurred a few times. The gene calls are TRBV5-6 and TRBJ2-1; the match to TRBD2 covers 10 bases. CDR3 size: 15 residues. With 3 bases clipped from V and 7 bases from J, the junction kept 7 bases outside the gene matches. Germline V gene sequence: CDR1 SGHDT, CDR2 YYEEEE. The CDR3: CASSSPSGSRNEQFF. The CDR3 DNA is TGTGCCAGCAGCTCTCCTAGCGGGAGTCGTAATGAGCAGTTCTTC.

This sequence joins TRBV7-9 and TRBJ2-7; D unclear. The CDR3 contains 14 residues. The V gene's germline CDR1 is SEHNR and CDR2 FQNEAQ (reference sequence). With 3 bases removed from V and 3 bases from J, the gap between germline ends came to 12 bases. In nucleotides, the CDR3 is TGTGCCAGCAGCTTGGCCCCCTCCAACTACGAGCAGTACTTC. This encodes CASSLAPSNYEQYF.

The chain links TRBV4-3 to TRBJ1-1, with a tentative D call TRBD1 (6 bases). The V end lost 1 base, the J end lost 1 base, and 22 bases lay between the germline ends. CDR3 length: 19 residues. Germline values: CDR1 LGHNA, CDR2 YSLEER. This CDR3 is CASSQALSMGALGNTEAFF. The CDR3 nucleotides are TGCGCCAGCAGCCAAGCTTTATCTATGGGGGCCTTGGGGAACACTGAAGCTTTCTTT.

The V and J genes are TRBV7-9 and TRBJ2-5; possibly TRBD2 for D (6 bases). Germline CDR1 is SEHNR and CDR2 is FQNEAQ (reference sequence). Trimming removed 5 bases at V and 5 bases at J, with 12 bases between. The CDR3 is 13 residues long. For the CDR3, the DNA is TGTGCCAGCAGCCCCTGGGGGGAGGAGACCCAGTACTTC. Its protein is CASSPWGEETQYF.

This sequence joins TRBV29-1 and TRBJ2-7, with unresolved D. The germline V and J ends were trimmed by 3 bases and 3 bases, with 12 bases remaining between them. Germline V gene sequence: CDR1 SQVTM, CDR2 ANQGSEA. The length of the CDR3 is 13 residues. For the CDR3, the DNA is TGCAGCGTTGACGGCGCAGAAGACTACGAGCAGTACTTC. This encodes CSVDGAEDYEQYF.

This clonotype was seen more than once but under ten times. The chain has TRBV10-1 and TRBJ2-7; D is undetermined. Trimming took 8 bases from V and 6 from J, leaving 14 bases between them. From germline, CDR1 is WNHNN and CDR2 SYGVQD (reference sequence). The CDR3 is 12 residues long. DNA for the CDR3: TGCGCCAGCCAGGCGGCCTCCGGCGAGCAGTACTTC. Protein: CASQAASGEQYF.

This clonotype appeared a single time. DNA for the CDR3: TGTGCCAGCAGTTACAGTCCAGGGAGTAGCAATCAGCCCCAGCATTTT. Protein product: CASSYSPGSSNQPQHF. J is TRBJ1-5 and V is TRBV6-2 or TRBV6-3; TRBD1 is a possible D gene (5 bases). Germline values: CDR1 MNHEY, CDR2 SVGEGT. Trimming took off 2 bases at V and 0 bases at J, with 11 bases between the two ends. The CDR3 has 16 amino acids.

The chain joins TRBV3-1 to TRBJ2-1, with 9 bases matching TRBD1. Per the germline V gene, CDR1 is LGHDT and CDR2 is YNNKEL (reference sequence). The CDR3 is 17 amino acids. The V gene end was trimmed by 0 bases and the J gene end by 2 bases; junction bases not matched to a gene: 5. CDR3 in DNA: TGTGCCAGCAGCCAAGATATTGGGGACAGGGCCTACAATGAGCAGTTCTTC. Protein: CASSQDIGDRAYNEQFF.

The chain uses TRBV24-1 and TRBJ2-1, with D possibly TRBD1 on 6 matching bases. The CDR3 is 14 residues long. The germline V and J ends were trimmed by 5 bases and 8 bases, with 15 bases remaining between them. The germline gives CDR1 KGHDR, CDR2 SFDVKD. The CDR3 reads CATSGGGGKDEQFF. In nucleotides, the CDR3 is TGTGCCACCAGTGGGGGTGGGGGCAAGGATGAGCAGTTCTTC.

This clonotype was found many times. The chain carries TRBV5-1 and TRBJ2-6; D gene ambiguous. CDR1 and CDR2 from the germline V gene are SGHRS and YFSETQ. Trimming left V 0 bases short and J 0 bases short, with 4 bases between. The CDR3 is 15 residues long. In nucleotides, the CDR3 is TGCGCCAGCAGCTTGGTCAGCTCTGGGGCCAACGTCCTGACTTTC. Translation gives CASSLVSSGANVLTF.

This clonotype was picked up a small number of times. The chain couples TRBV6-2 or TRBV6-3 to TRBJ2-7, with TRBD1 identical over 8 bases. The CDR3 consists of 15 residues. Germline values: CDR1 MNHEY, CDR2 SVGEGT. V was clipped by 5 bases and J by 5 bases; unmatched bases: 11. CDR3 nucleotide sequence: TGTGCCAGCAGTCGGTCCAGGGGGCGGGTGAACGAGCAGTACTTC. Its translation is CASSRSRGRVNEQYF.

The chain uses TRBV20-1 and TRBJ1-1; D unclear. Trimming shortened V by 0 bases and J by 0 bases, and 8 bases separated the two germline ends. CDR3 length: 14 amino acids. The germline V gene has CDR1 DFQATT and CDR2 SNEGSKA (reference sequence). CDR3 in DNA: TGCAGTGCTAGAGAATCGTCCATGAACACTGAAGCTTTCTTT. It codes for CSARESSMNTEAFF.

The table lists this clonotype with a few counts. J is TRBJ2-2 and V is TRBV6-2 or TRBV6-3; no clear D. This CDR3 is built from 13 residues. Germline V gene lookup returns CDR1 MNHEY and CDR2 SVGEGT. Trimming removed 6 bases at V and 4 bases at J, with 9 bases between. For the CDR3, the DNA is TGTGCCAGCAGCTCCCTACGCACCGGGGAGCTGTTTTTT. Amino acid sequence: CASSSLRTGELFF.

The chain recombines TRBV7-2 with TRBJ1-5, with a tentative D call TRBD1 (6 bases). The germline V gene encodes CDR1 SGHTA and CDR2 FQGNSA. With 5 bases removed from V and 6 bases from J, the gap between germline ends came to 20 bases. This CDR3 is built from 16 residues. The CDR3 loop is CASSDRTGNRIQPQHF. For the CDR3, the DNA is TGTGCCAGCAGCGACCGCACAGGGAATAGGATTCAGCCCCAGCATTTT.

This clonotype was counted between two and nine times. This sequence joins TRBV2 and TRBJ1-1; the D gene is possibly TRBD1 (5 bases). Germline assignment: CDR1 SNHLY and CDR2 FYNNEI. Trimming shortened V by 10 bases and J by 5 bases, and 20 bases separated the two germline ends. CDR3 length equals 14 residues. The DNA of the CDR3 is TGTGCCATCCCCGCCCAGGGCCTGGGGACTGAAGCTTTCTTT. It codes for CAIPAQGLGTEAFF.

Many counts were recorded for this clonotype. The chain links TRBV2 to TRBJ1-1; no firm D call. Trimming took 6 bases from V and 5 from J, leaving 13 bases between them. The CDR3 loop spans 13 amino acids. Germline V lookup: CDR1 SNHLY, CDR2 FYNNEI. CDR3 in amino acids: CASRAGGYTEAFF. The CDR3 nucleotides read TGTGCCAGCAGGGCCGGAGGGTATACTGAAGCTTTCTTT.